The 19 T cell receptor beta chains presented below share a single source sample, sequenced in a study of a mutant IDH1 vaccine in newly diagnosed glioma. Produced via immunoSEQ multiplex PCR; TCRdb's table is partial and in-frame only. This table holds tens of thousands of clones, roughly four fifths found once. Time point denoted: week 47, end of study. Doses consisted of 300 ug of mutant IDH1 20-mer peptide each, paired with topical imiquimod. No antigens are known for them. The material sequenced was PBMCs, taken from a glioma patient whose treatment included an IDH1 peptide vaccine. The receptor source for this set is a woman between 45 and 65 years old with glioma.

The J gene is TRBJ1-2, the V gene TRBV5-6; 9 bases are a match to TRBD1. V lost 9 bases, J lost 5 bases, and 14 bases stayed unmatched. CDR3 length: 15 residues. The V gene's germline CDR1 is SGHDT and CDR2 YYEEEE. CDR3 sequence: CATRDRAPGGYGYTF. The CDR3, as DNA: TGTGCCACCCGGGACAGGGCGCCCGGGGGGTATGGCTACACCTTC.

This chain uses TRBV19 with TRBJ1-1; no clear D gene. Between the trimmed V and J ends, which lost 1 base and 5 bases, there was a span of 8 bases. This CDR3 contains 13 residues. Germline CDR1 LNHDA, CDR2 SQIVND (reference sequence). CDR3 protein: CASSIAPPTEAFF. For the CDR3, the DNA is TGTGCCAGTAGTATAGCCCCCCCAACTGAAGCTTTCTTT.

This clone was seen a handful of times. The chain recombines TRBV18 with TRBJ2-7; 9 nucleotides agree with TRBD1. The V segment lost 4 bases and the J segment 2 bases; nucleotides outside the gene matches: 6. Per the germline V gene, CDR1 is KGHSH and CDR2 is LQKENI. The CDR3 runs to 15 residues. CDR3 sequence (DNA): TGTGCCAGCTCACAGGGACAGGGAGGGACCTACGAGCAGTACTTC. This gives the protein CASSQGQGGTYEQYF.

Concerning this clone itself: At one end the junction does not follow the germline gene, possibly because of a read error. The rearrangement joins TRBV9 to TRBJ1-1; a weak D match, TRBD1 (5 bases). Germline loops: CDR1 SGDLS, CDR2 YYNGEE. This CDR3 has 13 residues. CDR3 coding DNA: TGTGCCGGCAGCGTAGGCGGGGGCACTGAAGCTTTCTTT. Amino acids: CAGSVGGGTEAFF.

This clone was observed a handful of times. The chain combines TRBV19 with TRBJ1-1; D is perhaps TRBD1 (5 bases). Trimming took 6 bases from V and 7 from J, leaving 9 bases between them. The CDR3 is 11 amino acids. Germline V gives CDR1 LNHDA, CDR2 SQIVND (reference sequence). The CDR3: CASSRDVEAFF. The CDR3 nucleotides read TGTGCCAGTAGCAGGGACGTTGAAGCTTTCTTT.

This clone was counted a few times. The chain carries TRBV4-1 and TRBJ1-5; D is possibly TRBD1 (6 bases). Trimming cost V 0 bases and J 0 bases, with 6 bases left between them. This CDR3 is 15 amino acids long. Per germline, CDR1 MGHRA and CDR2 YSYEKL. The CDR3 DNA reads as TGCGCCAGCAGCCAAGACAGGGGTAGCAATCAGCCCCAGCATTTT. It is translated as CASSQDRGSNQPQHF.

In its sample, this clone was seen once. The J gene is TRBJ1-3, the V gene TRBV4-2; D unresolved. This CDR3 is built from 16 residues. Germline V gives CDR1 LGHNA, CDR2 YNFKEQ. Trimming pared 3 bases from V and 0 bases from J, leaving 12 bases between. In DNA form, the CDR3 reads TGTGCCAGCAGCCAGGGCCCAGTGAGCTCTGGAAACACCATATATTTT. Translating it yields CASSQGPVSSGNTIYF.

The chain uses TRBV4-1 and TRBJ2-5, with 7 bases fitting TRBD1. Germline V lookup: CDR1 MGHRA, CDR2 YSYEKL. The trim removed 5 bases at V and 2 bases at J, leaving 5 bases unmatched. The CDR3 spans 14 residues. DNA for the CDR3: TGCGCCAGCAGCATGGGACAGATACAAGAGACCCAGTACTTC. This encodes CASSMGQIQETQYF.

This clone was detected only once. The chain uses TRBV4-1 and TRBJ1-5, with no clear D. The CDR3 spans 16 residues. Per the germline V gene, CDR1 is MGHRA and CDR2 is YSYEKL. Trimming shortened V by 1 base and J by 5 bases, and 15 bases separated the two germline ends. The DNA of the CDR3 is TGCGCCAGCAGCCAAGGGTCAGGTTTTGGGGATCAGCCCCAGCATTTT. It translates to CASSQGSGFGDQPQHF.

The J gene is TRBJ2-5, the V gene TRBV5-4; D possibly corresponds to TRBD2 (5 bases). Trimming took off 5 bases at V and 1 base at J, with 9 bases between the two ends. This CDR3 comprises 13 residues. Germline V gene data show CDR1 as SGHNT and CDR2 as YYREEE (reference sequence). This chain's CDR3 is CASSREIQETQYF. As DNA, the CDR3 is TGTGCCAGCAGTCGGGAAATCCAAGAGACCCAGTACTTC.

This clone has a handful of counts. The V and J genes are TRBV7-3 and TRBJ2-7; no firm D call. Germline V lookup: CDR1 SGHTA, CDR2 FQGTGA. V dropped 0 bases and J dropped 2 bases, with 8 bases sitting between them. The CDR3 spans 14 residues. The CDR3 DNA is TGTGCCAGCAGCTTAACTGCGGAGACCTACGAGCAGTACTTC. Translating it yields CASSLTAETYEQYF.

The chain is built from TRBV11-3 and TRBJ1-1; D is possibly TRBD1 (5 bases). The CDR3 extends over 15 amino acids. Trimming pared 2 bases from V and 6 bases from J, leaving 16 bases between. Germline values: CDR1 SGHNT, CDR2 YENEEA. CDR3 residues: CASSLQGSRGAEAFF. The CDR3 bases are TGTGCCAGCAGCTTACAGGGTTCTCGTGGCGCTGAAGCTTTCTTT. The whole variable domain, filled in from reference TRBV11-3 and TRBJ1-1, reads EAGVVQSPRYKIIEKKQPVAFWCNPISGHNTLYWYLQNLGQGPELLIRYENEEAVDDSQLPKDRFSAERLKGVDSTLKIQPAELGDSAVYLCASSLQGSRGAEAFFGQGTRLTVV.

This rearrangement joins TRBV7-9 to TRBJ2-2; D uncertain. Germline V gene sequence: CDR1 SEHNR, CDR2 FQNEAQ (reference sequence). The ends were cut back, 5 bases at V and 4 bases at J, with 17 bases in the middle. The CDR3 consists of 16 residues. The CDR3 loop is CASSPTVGYLTGELFF. CDR3 sequence (DNA): TGTGCCAGCAGCCCCACCGTCGGCTACCTCACCGGGGAGCTGTTTTTT.

CDR3 residues: CASSKEGVSTDTQYF. As DNA, the CDR3 is TGTGCCAGCAGCAAAGAGGGGGTCAGCACAGATACGCAGTATTTT. The chain employs TRBV9 and TRBJ2-3; possibly TRBD1 for D (6 bases). The germline CDR1 and CDR2 sequences are SGDLS and YYNGEE. The CDR3 has 15 residues. V dropped 4 bases and J dropped 0 bases, with 12 bases sitting between them.

The chain couples TRBV28 to TRBJ1-6; 11 positions match TRBD1. V lost 11 bases, J lost 5 bases, and 2 bases stayed unmatched. The CDR3 spans 13 residues. Germline CDR1 reads MDHEN; CDR2 reads SYDVKM. This CDR3 is CAGGQGDNSPLHF. The CDR3 DNA reads as TGTGCCGGGGGACAGGGGGATAATTCACCCCTCCACTTT.

The rearrangement joins TRBV5-1 to TRBJ2-7; 7 bases map to TRBD2. The CDR3 is made up of 12 amino acids. V lost 7 bases, J lost 2 bases, and 3 bases stayed unmatched. CDR1 SGHRS and CDR2 YFSETQ come from the germline V gene. The DNA for the CDR3 is TGCGCCAGCGCTAGCGGACCCTACGAGCAGTACTTC. Its translation: CASASGPYEQYF.

J is TRBJ1-1 and V is TRBV4-1; tentatively, D is TRBD1 (6 bases). Germline lookup yields CDR1 MGHRA and CDR2 YSYEKL. Trimming shortened V by 3 bases and J by 1 base, and 12 bases separated the two germline ends. The CDR3 spans 15 residues. CDR3 nucleotides: TGCGCCAGCAGCCACTCACAGGGAACGAACACTGAAGCTTTCTTT. It is translated as CASSHSQGTNTEAFF.

V and J are TRBV28 and TRBJ1-1, with 9 bases that match TRBD1. J was trimmed by 1 base and V by 8 bases; bases with no gene match: 17. The CDR3 length is 18 residues. Germline V gives CDR1 MDHEN, CDR2 SYDVKM. The CDR3 spells CASGWDREGGLGNTEAFF. For the CDR3, the DNA is TGTGCCAGCGGCTGGGACAGGGAGGGGGGTTTAGGGAACACTGAAGCTTTCTTT. The full variable domain, in which reference TRBV28 and TRBJ1-1 provide the parts outside the CDR3, is DVKVTQSSRYLVKRTGEKVFLECVQDMDHENMFWYRQDPGLGLRLIYFSYDVKMKEKGDIPEGYSVSREKKERFSLILESASTNQTSMYLCASGWDREGGLGNTEAFFGQGTRLTVV.

The J gene is TRBJ1-4, the V gene TRBV7-9; 10 nucleotides agree with TRBD1. The CDR3 totals 14 residues. Germline V gives CDR1 SEHNR, CDR2 FQNEAQ (reference sequence). V lost 3 bases to trimming and J lost 8 bases; unmatched junction nucleotides: 3. The CDR3 loop is CASSFGTGVEKLFF. CDR3 sequence (DNA): TGTGCCAGCAGCTTCGGGACAGGGGTCGAAAAACTGTTTTTT.